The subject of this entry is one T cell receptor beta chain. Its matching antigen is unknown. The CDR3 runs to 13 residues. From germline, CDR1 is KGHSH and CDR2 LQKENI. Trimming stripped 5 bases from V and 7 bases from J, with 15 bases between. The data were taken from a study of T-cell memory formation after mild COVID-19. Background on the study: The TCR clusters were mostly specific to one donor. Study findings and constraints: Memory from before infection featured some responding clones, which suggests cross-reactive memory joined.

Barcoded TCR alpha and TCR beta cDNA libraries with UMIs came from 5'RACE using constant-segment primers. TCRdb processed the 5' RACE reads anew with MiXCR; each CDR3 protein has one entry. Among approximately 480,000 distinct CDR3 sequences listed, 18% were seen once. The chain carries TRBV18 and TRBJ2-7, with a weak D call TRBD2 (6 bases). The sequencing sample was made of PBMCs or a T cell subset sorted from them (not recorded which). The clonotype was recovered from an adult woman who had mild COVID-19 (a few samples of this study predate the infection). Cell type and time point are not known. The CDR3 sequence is CASSSMALAEQYF. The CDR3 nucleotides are TGTGCCAGCTCATCGATGGCTCTAGCGGAGCAGTACTTC.